The following is a T cell receptor (beta chain) sequence with its context. Its antigen is unidentified. The source of the sample is a study of T-cell reconstitution after alpha-beta-depleted transplantation in children. Study-wide points: Two months or so post-transplant, alpha-beta T cells reportedly derived from several hundred expanded graft clones.

Unique molecular identifiers were used in preparing the TCRbeta library. Via MiXCR, TCRdb re-called the PCR reads, giving one row per CDR3 protein. The sample yields about 830,000 distinct CDR3 sequences, under 20% seen once. Sequencing was performed on PBMCs, mostly from graft donor cells, taken 360 days after TCRalphabeta/CD19-depleted stem cell transplant. The receptor's source is a male patient aged 10-17 years who had a stem cell transplant for acute lymphoblastic leukemia, so the T cells may come from the graft donor.

CDR3 protein: CASGSGTGERLEGYTF. CDR3 nucleotides: TGTGCTAGTGGGTCCGGGACAGGGGAGCGGCTAGAGGGCTACACCTTC. The V call is TRBV12-5, the J call TRBJ1-2, with TRBD1 identical over 10 bases. CDR3 length equals 16 residues. J lost 8 bases, V lost 6 bases, and 15 bases had no gene match. Germline values: CDR1 LGHNT, CDR2 FRNRAP.